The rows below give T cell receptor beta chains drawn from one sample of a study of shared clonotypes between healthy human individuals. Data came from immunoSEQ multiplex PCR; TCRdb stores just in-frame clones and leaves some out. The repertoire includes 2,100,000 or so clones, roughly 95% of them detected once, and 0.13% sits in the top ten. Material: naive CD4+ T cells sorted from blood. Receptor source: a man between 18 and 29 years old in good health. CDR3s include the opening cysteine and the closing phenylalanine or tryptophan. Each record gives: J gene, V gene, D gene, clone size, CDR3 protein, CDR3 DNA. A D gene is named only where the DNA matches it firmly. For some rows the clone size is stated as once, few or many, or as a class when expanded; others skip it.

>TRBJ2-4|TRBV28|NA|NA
CASNVLDGSVQYF
TGTGCCAGCAATGTGTTGGACGGTTCTGTTCAGTACTTC
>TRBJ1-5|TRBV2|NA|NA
CASSSDSVGVQPQHF
TGTGCCAGCAGTTCAGACTCCGTGGGGGTCCAGCCCCAGCATTTT
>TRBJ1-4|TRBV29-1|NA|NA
CSVANEKLFF
TGCAGCGTCGCTAATGAAAAACTGTTTTTT
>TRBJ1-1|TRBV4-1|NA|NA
CASSWRGLTEAFF
TGCGCCAGCAGCTGGAGGGGTCTGACTGAAGCTTTCTTT
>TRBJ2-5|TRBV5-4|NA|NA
CASSPAGGGREETQYF
TGTGCCAGCAGCCCGGCCGGCGGGGGCCGGGAAGAGACCCAGTACTTC
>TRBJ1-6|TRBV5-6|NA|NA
CASSGGRRGNSPLHF
TGTGCCAGCAGCGGGGGCCGACGGGGTAATTCACCCCTCCACTTT
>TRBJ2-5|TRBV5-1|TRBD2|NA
CASSLSLSGGQETQYF
TGCGCCAGCAGCTTATCTCTTAGCGGGGGGCAAGAGACCCAGTACTTC
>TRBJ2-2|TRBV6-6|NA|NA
CASIDQVGTSTGELFF
TGTGCCAGCATCGACCAAGTGGGCACCTCCACCGGGGAGCTGTTTTTT
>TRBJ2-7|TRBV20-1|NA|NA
CSGRLYEQYF
TGCAGCGGGAGACTCTACGAGCAGTACTTC
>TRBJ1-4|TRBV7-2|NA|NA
CASSSAPNEKLFF
TGTGCCAGCAGCTCAGCCCCTAATGAAAAACTGTTTTTT
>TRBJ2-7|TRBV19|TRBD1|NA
CASRDRVSYEQYF
TGTGCCAGCCGGGACAGGGTTTCCTACGAGCAGTACTTC
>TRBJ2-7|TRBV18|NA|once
CASSKGGHEQYF
TGTGCCAGCTCGAAGGGGGGCCACGAGCAGTACTTC
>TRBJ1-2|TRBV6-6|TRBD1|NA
CASSRDRGGYGYTF
TGTGCCAGCAGTCGGGACAGGGGAGGCTATGGCTACACCTTC
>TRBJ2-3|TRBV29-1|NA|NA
CSVKGRNTDTQYF
TGCAGCGTCAAGGGCAGGAACACAGATACGCAGTATTTT
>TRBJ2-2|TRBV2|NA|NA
CASSRGTGELFF
TGTGCCAGCAGCAGGGGCACCGGGGAGCTGTTTTTT
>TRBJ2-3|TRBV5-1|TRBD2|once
CASREGLAGLYTQYF
TGCGCCAGCAGAGAGGGACTAGCGGGGCTATATACGCAGTATTTT
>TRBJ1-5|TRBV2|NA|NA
CASSGSGQPQHF
TGTGCCAGCAGTGGATCGGGTCAGCCCCAGCATTTT
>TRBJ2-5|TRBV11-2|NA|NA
CASGDAPHRRETQYF
TGTGCCAGCGGGGACGCACCTCACAGGCGGGAGACCCAGTACTTC
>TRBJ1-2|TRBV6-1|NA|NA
CASKLISGYGYTF
TGTGCCAGCAAACTTATTTCAGGGTATGGCTACACCTTC
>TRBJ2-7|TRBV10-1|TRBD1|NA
CATGTGLSSYEQYF
TGCGCCACCGGGACAGGGTTAAGCTCCTACGAGCAGTACTTC
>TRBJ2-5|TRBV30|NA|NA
CAWSRAPQETQYF
TGTGCCTGGAGTAGGGCTCCACAAGAGACCCAGTACTTC
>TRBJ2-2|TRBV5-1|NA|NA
CASSLRLGEGWTGELFF
TGCGCCAGCAGCTTGAGGCTGGGCGAGGGATGGACCGGGGAGCTGTTTTTT